This passage covers 15 T cell receptor beta chains from one sample sequenced in a study of T-cell reconstitution after alpha-beta-depleted transplantation in children. Preparation of the TCRbeta library was carried out with unique molecular identifiers. TCRdb processed the PCR reads anew with MiXCR; each CDR3 protein has one entry. Among hundreds of thousands of distinct CDR3 sequences, roughly 15% were seen once, and the ten largest hold 5%. The sample was PBMCs, mostly from graft donor cells, taken 360 days after TCRalphabeta/CD19-depleted stem cell transplant. These TCRs come from a male patient under 18 who had a stem cell transplant for acute lymphoblastic leukemia, so the T cells may come from the graft donor.

This clonotype was counted only a few times. In DNA, the CDR3 is TGTGCCAGCAGCCCCGGGTCCCGCAATACGCAGTATTTT. Its translation: CASSPGSRNTQYF. This chain joins TRBV5-4 and TRBJ2-3; D gene uncertain. Trimming took 4 bases from V and 7 from J, leaving 13 bases between them. The CDR3 totals 13 residues. Germline CDR1 is SGHNT and CDR2 is YYREEE (reference sequence).

J is TRBJ2-2 and V is TRBV25-1; TRBD2 matches 10 bases. This CDR3 contains 19 residues. Germline V lookup: CDR1 MGHDK, CDR2 SYGVNS. V was clipped by 8 bases and J by 4 bases; unmatched bases: 19. The CDR3 region has the DNA TGTGCCAGCTTCCTCACAGGGTCCAGCGGGAGGGCCCTCACCGGGGAGCTGTTTTTT. It encodes CASFLTGSSGRALTGELFF.

In nucleotides, the CDR3 is TGTGCCAGCAGTGAATCACCTCTCCAAGAGACCCAGTACTTC. Amino acid sequence: CASSESPLQETQYF. The genes are TRBV6-1 and TRBJ2-5; D is unresolved. The V and J ends lost 2 bases and 1 base respectively, with 8 bases between them. Germline CDR1 is MNHNS and CDR2 is SASEGT. The CDR3 sequence is 14 residues long.

The rearrangement links TRBV5-1 to TRBJ2-1; D not certain. This CDR3 is 15 amino acids long. The germline V gene encodes CDR1 SGHRS and CDR2 YFSETQ. Trimming took off 8 bases at V and 5 bases at J, with 20 bases between the two ends. The CDR3 DNA follows: TGCGCCAGTCAGGATACAGCCTTCTCGCACAATGAGCAGTTCTTC. This sequence encodes CASQDTAFSHNEQFF.

This clonotype was seen repeatedly, ten times or more. This sequence joins TRBV12-3 or TRBV12-4 and TRBJ2-7, with D perhaps matching TRBD1 (6 bases). V lost 6 bases and J 2 bases, leaving 17 bases between the germline ends. The CDR3 has 15 amino acids. CDR3 sequence reads: CASSPSGQITYEQYF. The CDR3, as DNA: TGTGCCAGCAGCCCGTCCGGACAGATAACCTACGAGCAGTACTTC.

The CDR3 spells CASSPKLALAKNIQYF. In nucleotides, the CDR3 is TGTGCCAGCAGCCCGAAACTAGCGTTGGCCAAAAACATTCAGTACTTC. The V call is TRBV3-1, the J call TRBJ2-4; 7 nucleotides match TRBD2. The CDR3 totals 16 residues. V lost 4 bases to trimming and J lost 1 base; unmatched junction nucleotides: 7. Germline loops: CDR1 LGHDT, CDR2 YNNKEL (reference sequence).

This clonotype was observed many times. The genes are TRBV5-1 and TRBJ2-2, with D maybe TRBD2 (6 bases). Germline V gene lookup returns CDR1 SGHRS and CDR2 YFSETQ. This CDR3 contains 13 residues. V lost 3 bases, J lost 4 bases, and 7 bases lay in between. The CDR3 is CASSWRGTGELFF. CDR3 nucleotides: TGCGCCAGCAGCTGGAGGGGCACCGGGGAGCTGTTTTTT.

The chain employs TRBV5-1 and TRBJ2-7, with 8 bases that match TRBD1. Germline CDR1 reads SGHRS; CDR2 reads YFSETQ. CDR3 length: 13 amino acids. V dropped 2 bases and J dropped 6; count of bases not matched to a gene: 4. The CDR3, as DNA: TGCGCCAGCAGCTTCCAGGGGGCTGGCGAGCAGTACTTC. Translated: CASSFQGAGEQYF.

The chain has TRBV4-1 and TRBJ2-7, with TRBD1 identical over 7 bases. CDR1 is MGHRA and CDR2 is YSYEKL in the germline V gene. V lost 0 bases, J lost 6 bases, and 5 bases stayed unmatched. The CDR3 runs to 14 residues. For the CDR3, the DNA is TGCGCCAGCAGCCAAGAAGGGGGCCCAACCGAGCAGTACTTC. It specifies CASSQEGGPTEQYF.

This chain connects TRBV5-1 to TRBJ2-5, with D perhaps matching TRBD1 or TRBD2 (6 bases each). Deletions cut 5 bases from V and 5 bases from J, with 13 bases between. Germline assignment: CDR1 SGHRS and CDR2 YFSETQ. The CDR3 runs 13 residues. The CDR3 bases are TGCGCCAGCAGAGGACCGGGGGCTGAGACCCAGTACTTC. Amino acid sequence: CASRGPGAETQYF.

This clonotype turned up a few times. The chain joins TRBV6-2 or TRBV6-3 to TRBJ2-3; maybe TRBD2 (5 bases). The CDR3 is made up of 17 amino acids. Trimming removed 6 bases from V and 0 bases from J, with 19 bases in between. Germline-derived CDR1 and CDR2 are MNHEY and SVGEGT. The CDR3: CASSYTGLEISTDTQYF. The CDR3 DNA reads TGTGCCAGCAGCTACACCGGACTGGAAATCAGCACAGATACGCAGTATTTT.

This clonotype was detected a few times. This chain uses TRBV29-1 with TRBJ2-1; D tentatively reads TRBD1 or TRBD2 (5 bases each). The germline V gene encodes CDR1 SQVTM and CDR2 ANQGSEA. V lost 2 bases to trimming and J lost 1 base, with 12 bases between them. The length of the CDR3 is 15 residues. CDR3 in amino acids: CSVEPGWGSYNEQFF. The DNA for the CDR3 is TGCAGCGTTGAACCGGGATGGGGGTCCTACAATGAGCAGTTCTTC.

This clonotype turned up a few times. The chain recombines TRBV11-2 with TRBJ2-7; no reliable D call. This CDR3 has 11 residues. Per germline, CDR1 SGHAT and CDR2 FQNNGV. V dropped 5 bases and J dropped 7 bases, with 9 bases sitting between them. The CDR3 DNA reads TGTGCCAGCAGCATATGGACGGAGCAGTACTTC. Residues: CASSIWTEQYF.

This clonotype has a handful of counts. The J gene is TRBJ2-7, the V gene TRBV14, with D perhaps TRBD1 or TRBD2 (5 bases each). This CDR3 comprises 17 residues. Trimming took 1 base from V and 2 from J, leaving 18 bases between them. Looked up from germline, CDR1 is SGHDN and CDR2 is FVKESK. The DNA for the CDR3 is TGTGCCAGCAGCCAAGGGGACCTACTTGGCCAGACCTACGAGCAGTACTTC. This codes for CASSQGDLLGQTYEQYF.

The rearrangement joins TRBV19 to TRBJ2-7; 12 nucleotides align to TRBD1. The CDR3 is 16 residues long. Germline V gene sequence: CDR1 LNHDA, CDR2 SQIVND (reference sequence). Losses at the gene ends were 4 bases for V and 6 bases for J; bases not matched to a gene: 10. The CDR3 coding sequence is TGTGCCAGTAGTACCTTCCGGGACAGGGGGCACCGCGAGCAGTACTTC. As protein: CASSTFRDRGHREQYF.